These 8 T cell receptor beta chains share one sample of origin, sequenced in a study of STAT5B mutations in CD4+ large granular lymphocyte leukemia. Generated by immunoSEQ multiplex PCR, the TCRdb table keeps only in-frame clones and is missing some. The sample consists of 30,000 or so clones, about 77% of them appearing once. The sample comprised CD4+ T cells from blood buffy coats. These receptor sequences come from a human donor in good health.

V gene TRBV30 combines with J gene TRBJ1-2, with D uncertain. In germline, CDR1 is GTSNPN, CDR2 SVGIG (reference sequence). V was trimmed by 1 base and J by 1 base, leaving 4 bases between them. The CDR3 sequence is 12 residues long. The CDR3 here is CAWSASNYGYTF. For the CDR3, the DNA is TGTGCCTGGAGTGCCAGTAACTATGGCTACACCTTC.

V gene TRBV28 combines with J gene TRBJ2-7, with D possibly TRBD2 on 5 matching bases. Deletions cut 6 bases from V and 4 bases from J, with 10 bases between. CDR1 and CDR2 from the germline V gene are MDHEN and SYDVKM. The CDR3 has 12 amino acids. The CDR3 sequence: CASRGLPYEQYF. The DNA of the CDR3 is TGTGCCAGCAGAGGACTGCCGTACGAGCAGTACTTC.

CDR3 coding DNA: TGTGCCAGTAGGACCAGCGGTGAAACCGGGACCCAGTACTTC. As protein: CASRTSGETGTQYF. The genes are TRBV19 and TRBJ2-5; D is possibly TRBD2 (5 bases). Trimming stripped 6 bases from V and 7 bases from J, with 18 bases between. The CDR3 sequence is 14 residues long. Germline CDR1 reads LNHDA; CDR2 reads SQIVND (reference sequence). The full variable domain, its missing parts supplied by reference TRBV19 and TRBJ2-5, is DGGITQSPKYLFRKEGQNVTLSCEQNLNHDAMYWYRQDPGQGLRLIYYSQIVNDFQKGDIAEGYSVSREKKESFPLTVTSAQKNPTAFYLCASRTSGETGTQYFGPGTRLLVL.

V usage is TRBV7-9 and J usage is TRBJ1-2; 9 bases map to TRBD1. Germline V lookup: CDR1 SEHNR, CDR2 FQNEAQ (reference sequence). The CDR3 totals 16 residues. V was clipped by 5 bases and J by 0 bases; unmatched bases: 7. CDR3 nucleotides: TGTGCCAGCAGCAGATCACAGGGGGCCGCTAACTATGGCTACACCTTC. Translation: CASSRSQGAANYGYTF.

This clone was detected once. This chain joins TRBV6-1 and TRBJ1-5; D possibly corresponds to TRBD1 (6 bases). This CDR3 is built from 15 residues. Germline V gene sequence: CDR1 MNHNS, CDR2 SASEGT. Trimming pared 7 bases from V and 5 bases from J, leaving 18 bases between. The CDR3, as DNA: TGTGCCAGCACTTTCAACGGACAGTTAGATCAGCCCCAGCATTTT. This translates into CASTFNGQLDQPQHF.

This sequence joins TRBV2 and TRBJ1-5, with TRBD1 as a possible D gene (5 bases). Per germline, CDR1 SNHLY and CDR2 FYNNEI. Trimming left V 6 bases short and J 0 bases short, with 12 bases between. This CDR3 contains 15 residues. In nucleotides, the CDR3 is TGTGCCAGCAGGGTGACAGTGGGTAGCAATCAGCCCCAGCATTTT. Protein product: CASRVTVGSNQPQHF.

The rearrangement joins TRBV7-2 to TRBJ2-2; possible D gene TRBD1, 5 bases. Trimming took 2 bases from V and 7 from J, leaving 11 bases between them. Germline V gene data show CDR1 as SGHTA and CDR2 as FQGNSA. This CDR3 comprises 14 residues. Here the CDR3 DNA reads TGTGCCAGCAGCTTATCAGGGTCGGGCGGGGAGCTGTTTTTT. Its protein product is CASSLSGSGGELFF.

The chain recombines TRBV29-1 with TRBJ2-2; TRBD1 matches 8 bases. Trimming removed 5 bases from V and 0 bases from J; junction bases left unmatched: 5. The CDR3 runs 15 residues. Germline CDR1 reads SQVTM; CDR2 reads ANQGSEA. The chain's CDR3 is CSVPQGAANTGELFF. In DNA form, the CDR3 reads TGCAGCGTTCCGCAGGGGGCCGCGAACACCGGGGAGCTGTTTTTT.